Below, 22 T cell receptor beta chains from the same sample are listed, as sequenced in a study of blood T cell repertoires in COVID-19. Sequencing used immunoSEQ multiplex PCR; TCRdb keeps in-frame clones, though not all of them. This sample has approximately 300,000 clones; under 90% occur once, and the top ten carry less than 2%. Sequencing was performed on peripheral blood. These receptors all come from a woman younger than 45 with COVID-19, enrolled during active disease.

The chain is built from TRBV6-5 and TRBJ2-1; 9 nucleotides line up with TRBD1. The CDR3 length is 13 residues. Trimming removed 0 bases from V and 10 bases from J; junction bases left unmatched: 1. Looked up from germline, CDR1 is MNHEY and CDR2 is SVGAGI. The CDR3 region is CASSYSTGGEQFF. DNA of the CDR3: TGTGCCAGCAGTTACTCCACAGGGGGCGAGCAGTTCTTC.

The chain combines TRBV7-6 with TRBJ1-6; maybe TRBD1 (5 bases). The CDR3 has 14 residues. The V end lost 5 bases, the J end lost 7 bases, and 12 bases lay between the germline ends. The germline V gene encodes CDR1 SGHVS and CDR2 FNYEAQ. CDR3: CASSPDIGNSPLHF. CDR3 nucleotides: TGTGCCAGCAGCCCGGACATTGGGAATTCACCCCTCCACTTT.

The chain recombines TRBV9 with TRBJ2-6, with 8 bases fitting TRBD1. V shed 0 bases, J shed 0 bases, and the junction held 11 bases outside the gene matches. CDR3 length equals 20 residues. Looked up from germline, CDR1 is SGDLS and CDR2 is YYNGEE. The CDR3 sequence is CASSVALIGQGYSGANVLTF. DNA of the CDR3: TGTGCCAGCAGCGTAGCTCTAATAGGACAGGGTTACTCTGGGGCCAACGTCCTGACTTTC. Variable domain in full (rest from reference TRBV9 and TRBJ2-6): DSGVTQTPKHLITATGQRVTLRCSPRSGDLSVYWYQQSLDQGLQFLIQYYNGEERAKGNILERFSAQQFPDLHSELNLSSLELGDSALYFCASSVALIGQGYSGANVLTFGAGSRLTVL.

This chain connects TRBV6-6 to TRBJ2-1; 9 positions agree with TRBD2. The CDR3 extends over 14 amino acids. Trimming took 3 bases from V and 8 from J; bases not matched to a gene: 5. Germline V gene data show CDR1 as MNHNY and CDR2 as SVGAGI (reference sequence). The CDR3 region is CASSYGGGAYEQFF. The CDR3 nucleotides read TGTGCCAGCAGTTATGGCGGGGGGGCTTATGAGCAGTTCTTC.

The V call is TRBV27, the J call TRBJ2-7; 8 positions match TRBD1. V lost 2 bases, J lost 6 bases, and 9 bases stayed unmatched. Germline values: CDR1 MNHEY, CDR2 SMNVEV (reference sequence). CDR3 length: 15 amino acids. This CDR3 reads CASSLKSQGAGEQYF. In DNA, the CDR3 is TGTGCCAGCAGTTTAAAGTCTCAGGGGGCTGGCGAGCAGTACTTC.

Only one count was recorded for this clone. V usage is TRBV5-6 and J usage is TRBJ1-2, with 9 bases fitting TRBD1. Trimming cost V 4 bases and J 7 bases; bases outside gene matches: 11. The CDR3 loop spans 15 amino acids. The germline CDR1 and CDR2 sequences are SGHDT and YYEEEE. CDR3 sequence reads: CASSPGTGRLFGYTF. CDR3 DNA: TGTGCCAGCAGCCCTGGGACAGGGAGGTTGTTTGGCTACACCTTC. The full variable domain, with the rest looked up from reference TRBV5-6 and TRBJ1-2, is DAGVTQSPTHLIKTRGQQVTLRCSPKSGHDTVSWYQQALGQGPQFIFQYYEEEERQRGNFPDRFSGHQFPNYSSELNVNALLLGDSALYLCASSPGTGRLFGYTFGSGTRLTVV.

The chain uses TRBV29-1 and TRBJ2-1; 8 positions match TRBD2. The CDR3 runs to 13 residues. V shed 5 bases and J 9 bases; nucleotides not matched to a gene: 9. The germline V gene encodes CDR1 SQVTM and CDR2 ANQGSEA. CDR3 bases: TGCAGCGTTTGGGGACTAGGCGGGGGTGAGCAGTTCTTC. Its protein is CSVWGLGGGEQFF.

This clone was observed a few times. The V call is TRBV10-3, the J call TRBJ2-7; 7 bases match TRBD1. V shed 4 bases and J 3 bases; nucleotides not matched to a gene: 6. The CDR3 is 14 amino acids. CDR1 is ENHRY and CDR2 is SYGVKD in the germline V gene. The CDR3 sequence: CAISANRDSYEQYV. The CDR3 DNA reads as TGTGCCATCAGTGCTAACCGGGACAGCTACGAGCAGTACGTC.

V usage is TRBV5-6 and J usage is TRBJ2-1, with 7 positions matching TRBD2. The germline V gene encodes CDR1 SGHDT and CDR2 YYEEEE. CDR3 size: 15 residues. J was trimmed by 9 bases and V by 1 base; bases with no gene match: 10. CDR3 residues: CASSLSASGEGEQFF. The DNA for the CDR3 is TGTGCCAGCAGCTTGTCCGCCAGCGGGGAGGGTGAGCAGTTCTTC.

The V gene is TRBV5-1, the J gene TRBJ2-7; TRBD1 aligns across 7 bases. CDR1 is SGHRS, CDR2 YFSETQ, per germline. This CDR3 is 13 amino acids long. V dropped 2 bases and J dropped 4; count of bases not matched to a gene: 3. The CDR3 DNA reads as TGCGCCAGCAGCTTTGGCAGGGGGTACGAGCAGTACTTC. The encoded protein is CASSFGRGYEQYF.

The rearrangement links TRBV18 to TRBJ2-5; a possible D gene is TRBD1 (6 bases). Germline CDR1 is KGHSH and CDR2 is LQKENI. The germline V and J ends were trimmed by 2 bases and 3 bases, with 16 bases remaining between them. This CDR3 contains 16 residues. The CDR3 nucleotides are TGTGCCAGCTCACCAGTAGGGGCGCAGGGGAAAGAGACCCAGTACTTC. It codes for CASSPVGAQGKETQYF. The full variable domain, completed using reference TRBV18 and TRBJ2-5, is NAGVMQNPRHLVRRRGQEARLRCSPMKGHSHVYWYRQLPEEGLKFMVYLQKENIIDESGMPKERFSAEFPKEGPSILRIQQVVRGDSAAYFCASSPVGAQGKETQYFGPGTRLLVL.

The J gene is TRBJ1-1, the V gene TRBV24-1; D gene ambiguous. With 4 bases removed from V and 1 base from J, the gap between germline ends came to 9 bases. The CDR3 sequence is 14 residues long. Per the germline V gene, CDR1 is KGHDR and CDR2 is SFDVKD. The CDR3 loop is CATSETVWNTEAFF. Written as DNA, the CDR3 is TGTGCCACCAGTGAGACTGTCTGGAACACTGAAGCTTTCTTT.

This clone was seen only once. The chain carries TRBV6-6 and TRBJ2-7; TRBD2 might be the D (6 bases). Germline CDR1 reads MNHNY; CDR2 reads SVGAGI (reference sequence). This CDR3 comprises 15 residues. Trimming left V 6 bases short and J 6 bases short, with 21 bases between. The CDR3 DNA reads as TGTGCCAGCAGACCACAACGGGGGATGGGTTCCGAGCAGTACGTC. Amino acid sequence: CASRPQRGMGSEQYV.

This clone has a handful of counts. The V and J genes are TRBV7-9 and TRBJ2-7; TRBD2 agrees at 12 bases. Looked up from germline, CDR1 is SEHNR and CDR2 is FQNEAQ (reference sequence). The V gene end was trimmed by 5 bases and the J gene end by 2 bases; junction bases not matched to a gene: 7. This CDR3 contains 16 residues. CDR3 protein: CASSPPLAGGPYEQYF. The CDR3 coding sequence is TGTGCCAGCAGCCCTCCACTAGCGGGGGGTCCCTACGAGCAGTACTTC.

The CDR3 DNA reads as TGCGCCAGCAGCTCGGGACAGACCACCGGGGAGCTGTTTTTT. The encoded protein is CASSSGQTTGELFF. The V call is TRBV5-1, the J call TRBJ2-2, with TRBD1 matching over 7 bases. With V trimmed by 3 bases and J by 4 bases, 3 bases remained unmatched. Germline assignment: CDR1 SGHRS and CDR2 YFSETQ. The CDR3 runs 14 residues.

The CDR3 DNA reads TGTGCCAGCAGAATTGACAGTCTTCAGCCCCAGCATTTT. It codes for CASRIDSLQPQHF. The rearrangement joins TRBV2 to TRBJ1-5; D perhaps matches TRBD1 (5 bases). The V end was cut by 6 bases, the J end by 6 bases, with 12 bases between. Germline V gene lookup returns CDR1 SNHLY and CDR2 FYNNEI. This CDR3 is built from 13 residues.

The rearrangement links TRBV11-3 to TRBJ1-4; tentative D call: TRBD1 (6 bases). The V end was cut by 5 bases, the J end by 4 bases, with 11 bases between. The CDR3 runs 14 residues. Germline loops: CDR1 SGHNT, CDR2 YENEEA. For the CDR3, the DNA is TGTGCCAGCAGCCCGGACAGCCTTAATGAAAAACTGTTTTTT. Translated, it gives CASSPDSLNEKLFF. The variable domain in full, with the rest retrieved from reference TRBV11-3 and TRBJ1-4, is EAGVVQSPRYKIIEKKQPVAFWCNPISGHNTLYWYLQNLGQGPELLIRYENEEAVDDSQLPKDRFSAERLKGVDSTLKIQPAELGDSAVYLCASSPDSLNEKLFFGSGTQLSVL.

The chain's CDR3 is CASRSPTGPTNEKLFF. The CDR3 nucleotides are TGTGCCAGCAGGTCGCCCACAGGGCCCACTAATGAAAAACTGTTTTTT. The V call is TRBV2, the J call TRBJ1-4; D possibly corresponds to TRBD1 (6 bases). The ends were cut back, 6 bases at V and 2 bases at J, with 16 bases in the middle. The CDR3 loop spans 16 amino acids. CDR1 and CDR2 from the germline V gene are SNHLY and FYNNEI.

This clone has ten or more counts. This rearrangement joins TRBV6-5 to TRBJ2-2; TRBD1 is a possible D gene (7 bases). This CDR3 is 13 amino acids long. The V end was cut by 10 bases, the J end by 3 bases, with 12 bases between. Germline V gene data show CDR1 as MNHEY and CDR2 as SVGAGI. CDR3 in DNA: TGTGCCACACGCAGGGGGGACACCGGGGAGCTGTTTTTT. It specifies CATRRGDTGELFF.

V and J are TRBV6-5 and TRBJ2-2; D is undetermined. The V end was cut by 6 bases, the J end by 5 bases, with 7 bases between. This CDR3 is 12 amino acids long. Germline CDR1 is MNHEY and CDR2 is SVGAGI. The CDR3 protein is CASSHSTGELFF. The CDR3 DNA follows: TGTGCCAGCAGCCACTCAACCGGGGAGCTGTTTTTT.

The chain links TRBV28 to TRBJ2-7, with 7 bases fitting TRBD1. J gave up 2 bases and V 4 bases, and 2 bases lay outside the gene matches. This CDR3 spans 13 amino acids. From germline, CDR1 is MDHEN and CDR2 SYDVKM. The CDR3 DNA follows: TGTGCCAGCAGTTCAACAGGGGCCTACGAGCAGTACGTC. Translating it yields CASSSTGAYEQYV.

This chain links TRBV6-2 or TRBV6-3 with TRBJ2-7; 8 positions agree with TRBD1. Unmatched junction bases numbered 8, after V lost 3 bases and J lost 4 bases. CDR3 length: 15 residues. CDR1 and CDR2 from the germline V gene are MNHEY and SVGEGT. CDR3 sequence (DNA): TGTGCCAGCAGTTATGACAGGGGAGATGTTTACGAGCAGTACTTC. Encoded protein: CASSYDRGDVYEQYF.